This T cell receptor beta chain was sequenced during a study of regulatory T cells in long-lasting Graves disease. Overall study: Less than 3 months of antithyroid drugs had been taken by newly diagnosed Graves' patients.

The time point is: newly diagnosed GD, antithyroid drugs for less than 3 months. Extracted RNA from PBMCs served as the source of the TCR library. Building of the TCR beta libraries involved iRepertoire HTBI primers and Arm-PCR of CDR3 regions. Each CDR3 protein is one row after TCRdb ran MiXCR on the multiplex PCR reads. The sample yields around 360,000 distinct CDR3 sequences, roughly 15% seen once. As for this clonotype: Its matching antigen is unknown.

Study-wide findings and caveats: Persistent patients shared more public clonotypes (over 2,500) than new patients (nearly 1,000).

Looked up from germline, CDR1 is GTSNPN and CDR2 is SVGIG (reference sequence). CDR3 length: 14 residues. V trimming: 1 base; J trimming: 3 bases; junction bases outside the gene matches: 4. This sample was shared with a second study, whose subject was T cells in Graves' hyperthyroidism and ophthalmopathy. That investigation notes: First-round RT-PCR with HTBI primers amplified the TCR CDR3 region. Before onset, by a median of around six months, the model predicted ophthalmopathy.

The sample consisted of peripheral blood mononuclear cells (PBMCs), taken at new diagnosis, from a patient treated with antithyroid drugs. V usage is TRBV30 and J usage is TRBJ1-2; 8 bases align to TRBD1. This clonotype originated in a woman aged 18-29 years with Graves disease. In nucleotides, the CDR3 is TGTGCCTGGAGTGGCCCGGACAGGGACTATGGCTACACCTTC. Protein: CAWSGPDRDYGYTF.